Below, one TCR beta chain is given with its context. The antigen remains unidentified. CDR3 regions were amplified by Arm-PCR using iRepertoire HTBI primers to build TCR beta libraries. A single record per CDR3 protein comes from TCRdb applying MiXCR to the multiplex PCR reads. The sample includes approximately 350,000 distinct CDR3 sequences, roughly 10% seen only once; the top ten take around 18%. The CDR3 is 16 residues long. The J segment lost 4 bases and the V segment lost 5 bases, leaving 9 bases of the junction unmatched. The germline V gene has CDR1 SEHNR and CDR2 FQNEAQ (reference sequence). The entry originates in a study of regulatory T cells in long-lasting Graves disease. Overall study results and limits: Newly diagnosed Graves' patients had higher TCR diversity than persistent ones.

Time point defined: newly diagnosed GD, antithyroid drugs for less than 3 months. PBMCs provided the RNA from which the TCR library was made. These data are also associated with another study on T cells in Graves' hyperthyroidism and ophthalmopathy. That work contributes: Newly diagnosed patients aged 18 to 65 had hyperthyroidism of under 2 months' duration.

The input for sequencing was peripheral blood mononuclear cells (PBMCs), taken at new diagnosis, from a patient treated with antithyroid drugs. V gene TRBV7-9 combines with J gene TRBJ2-2, with 8 bases aligning to TRBD1. This clonotype was sampled from a woman between 18 and 29 years old with Graves disease. The CDR3 DNA sequence: TGTGCCAGCAGCACGGACAGGGTCAGGGGCACCGGGGAGCTGTTTTTT. Its translation: CASSTDRVRGTGELFF.